This TCR beta chain is drawn from a study of Tregs in tolerant kidney transplant recipients. The CDR3 contains 12 residues. With 4 bases removed from V and 7 bases from J, the gap between germline ends came to 8 bases. Germline-derived CDR1 and CDR2 are MNHEY and SVGAGI. Findings and limits, study-wide: Biological reproducibility was not directly addressed in this study.

The table lists this clone with a few counts. Its target is not known. The protocol was immunoSEQ multiplex PCR, while the TCRdb copy is restricted to in-frame clones and leaves out a portion. The sample yields some 250,000 clones, about four fifths seen once. The material sequenced was CD4+ T cells from blood. The chain joins TRBV6-5 to TRBJ1-5; D is undetermined. This clonotype originated in a human donor in good health. CDR3 nucleotides: TGTGCCAGCAGTTCGGCGGGGCAGCCCCAGCATTTT. Residues: CASSSAGQPQHF.